This is a list of T cell receptor beta chains from one sample in a study of blood T cell repertoires in COVID-19. Only in-frame clones appear in the TCRdb table, and some are missing; sequencing was by immunoSEQ multiplex PCR. The table includes 90,000 or so clones, 80% to 90% detected once. Material: peripheral blood. The receptors derive from a human donor in a cohort sampled during active COVID-19. CDR3s include the opening cysteine and the closing phenylalanine or tryptophan. Fields, in order: J gene, clone size, D gene, V gene, CDR3 protein, CDR3 DNA. D genes are given only for firm matches. Only part of the rows carry a size: once, few, many, or a class if the clone is expanded.

TRBJ2-7 NA TRBD2 TRBV28 CASTSGTSGYEQYF TGTGCCAGCACGTCCGGGACTAGCGGCTACGAGCAGTACTTC
TRBJ2-2 NA NA TRBV14 CASSSFRPGELFF TGTGCCAGCAGCTCCTTCAGGCCCGGAGAGCTGTTTTTT
TRBJ2-1 NA TRBD2 TRBV3-1/TRBV3-2 CASSQPGLADEQFF TGTGCCAGCAGCCAACCCGGACTAGCTGATGAGCAGTTCTTC
TRBJ1-1 NA TRBD1 TRBV9 CASSPGTGMWDTEAFF TGTGCCAGCAGCCCCGGGACAGGGATGTGGGACACTGAAGCTTTCTTT
TRBJ2-1 once NA TRBV12-3/TRBV12-4 CASSSSLNEQFF TGTGCCAGCAGTTCCTCCCTCAATGAGCAGTTCTTC
TRBJ2-5 NA TRBD1 TRBV29-1 CSVSAGQGGETQYF TGCAGCGTTTCCGCCGGACAGGGAGGAGAGACCCAGTACTTC
TRBJ2-7 NA TRBD1 TRBV29-1 CSVYGTGEGYEQYF TGCAGCGTTTACGGGACAGGGGAAGGTTACGAGCAGTACTTC
TRBJ2-1 NA TRBD2 TRBV28 CASRSSGLDNEQFF TGTGCCAGCAGGTCTAGCGGATTAGACAATGAGCAGTTCTTC
TRBJ2-1 NA NA TRBV5-8 CASSALQGLRDNEQFF TGTGCCAGCAGCGCATTACAGGGTCTCAGGGACAATGAGCAGTTCTTC
TRBJ1-1 NA NA TRBV3-1/TRBV3-2 CASSQEAGWTEAFF TGTGCCAGCAGCCAAGAAGCAGGGTGGACTGAAGCTTTCTTT
TRBJ2-7 NA TRBD1 TRBV4-1 CASSQGPQGDRNYEQYF TGCGCCAGCAGCCAGGGTCCTCAGGGGGACAGGAACTACGAGCAGTACTTC
TRBJ1-5 once NA TRBV5-6 CASSLWRGIQPQHF TGTGCCAGCAGCCTCTGGCGGGGAATCCAGCCCCAGCATTTT
TRBJ1-1 NA TRBD1 TRBV27 CASSWAGTGGQQAFF TGTGCCAGCAGTTGGGCCGGGACAGGGGGCCAACAAGCTTTCTTT
TRBJ2-1 once TRBD2 TRBV19 CASRGGLAGLNEQFF TGTGCCAGTAGGGGGGGACTAGCGGGACTCAATGAGCAGTTCTTC
TRBJ1-5 NA NA TRBV27 CASSQYTGGANQPQHF TGTGCCAGCAGCCAGTATACAGGTGGAGCTAATCAGCCCCAGCATTTT
TRBJ2-3 NA TRBD1 TRBV6-4 CATSRTGPTDTQYF TGTGCCACCTCCCGGACAGGGCCCACAGATACGCAGTATTTT
TRBJ1-5 NA TRBD1 TRBV11-2 CASSWGQGVNQPQHF TGTGCCAGCAGCTGGGGACAGGGAGTTAATCAGCCCCAGCATTTT
TRBJ2-7 once TRBD1 TRBV25-1 CASSEPGTGGHEQYF TGTGCCAGCAGTGAACCCGGGACAGGGGGCCACGAGCAGTACTTC
TRBJ2-7 NA NA TRBV30 CAWSVPFREQYF TGTGCCTGGAGTGTCCCCTTTCGCGAGCAGTACTTC
TRBJ1-1 NA NA TRBV6-5 CASSYSRRGRDTEAFF TGTGCCAGCAGTTACTCGCGGCGGGGAAGGGACACTGAAGCTTTCTTT
TRBJ2-2 NA TRBD1 TRBV7-9 CASSTGQATGELFF TGTGCCAGCAGCACGGGACAGGCCACCGGGGAGCTGTTTTTT
TRBJ2-2 NA TRBD1 TRBV5-1 CASSWLWGQGDTGELFF TGCGCCAGCAGCTGGCTTTGGGGACAGGGAGACACCGGGGAGCTGTTTTTT
TRBJ1-1 NA NA TRBV19 CATTLGGNTEAFF TGTGCCACCACCCTGGGGGGGAACACTGAAGCTTTCTTT
TRBJ2-7 NA TRBD1 TRBV5-1 CASSYPGGAPGEQYF TGCGCCAGCAGCTACCCAGGGGGCGCCCCGGGCGAGCAGTACTTC
TRBJ2-3 NA TRBD1 TRBV12-5 CASGLALGQTIYTDTQYF TGTGCTAGTGGTTTGGCCCTGGGACAGACGATTTACACAGATACGCAGTATTTT
TRBJ2-3 NA TRBD2 TRBV28 CASNPRPGGPTDTQYF TGTGCCAGCAACCCTCGTCCGGGAGGGCCCACAGATACGCAGTATTTT
TRBJ1-5 NA NA TRBV28 CASSLGGSGGQPQHF TGTGCCAGCAGTTTAGGGGGCTCAGGAGGTCAGCCCCAGCATTTT
TRBJ2-5 NA TRBD2 TRBV30 CAFSGSGETQYF TGTGCCTTTAGCGGGAGTGGGGAGACCCAGTACTTC
TRBJ1-4 NA NA TRBV3-1/TRBV3-2 CASSQSEARRGEKLFF TGTGCCAGCAGCCAAAGTGAAGCAAGACGGGGTGAAAAACTGTTTTTT
TRBJ2-7 NA NA TRBV2 CASGGKGPSSYEQYF TGTGCCAGCGGAGGTAAGGGTCCAAGCTCCTACGAGCAGTACTTC
TRBJ2-1 NA NA TRBV9 CASSVGPQQFF TGTGCCAGCAGCGTAGGGCCCCAGCAGTTCTTC
TRBJ2-2 NA TRBD1 TRBV18 CASSPSDRVYTGELFF TGTGCCAGCTCACCATCCGACAGGGTCTACACCGGGGAGCTGTTTTTT
TRBJ2-5 once TRBD2 TRBV19 CASTKTSGRRETQYF TGTGCCAGTACCAAGACTAGCGGGAGAAGAGAGACCCAGTACTTC
TRBJ2-2 NA TRBD1 TRBV24-1 CATSEDRPGGELFF TGTGCCACCAGTGAGGACAGGCCGGGCGGGGAGCTGTTTTTT
TRBJ2-7 NA TRBD1 TRBV5-1 CASSLGRDRITYEQYF TGCGCCAGCAGCTTGGGCCGGGACAGAATTACCTACGAGCAGTACTTC
TRBJ2-1 NA NA TRBV3-1/TRBV3-2 CASSLAGPRNEQFF TGTGCCAGCAGCCTCGCGGGACCAAGGAATGAGCAGTTCTTC
TRBJ1-5 NA NA TRBV29-1 CSVAAGDQPQHF TGCAGCGTTGCTGCGGGGGATCAGCCCCAGCATTTT
TRBJ2-1 NA TRBD2 TRBV29-1 CSVDGPAGGNEQFF TGCAGCGTTGACGGCCCTGCGGGGGGGAATGAGCAGTTCTTC
TRBJ2-1 NA NA TRBV24-1 CATSGWEEQFF TGTGCCACCAGTGGCTGGGAGGAGCAGTTCTTC
TRBJ2-1 NA NA TRBV5-1 CASSSAPSSLYNEQFF TGCGCCAGCAGCTCCGCCCCTAGCAGCCTCTACAATGAGCAGTTCTTC
TRBJ2-7 NA TRBD1 TRBV18 CASSPLDRAVEQYF TGTGCCAGCTCACCCCTCGACAGGGCGGTCGAGCAGTACTTC
TRBJ1-1 NA NA TRBV18 CASSLAVEYTEAFF TGTGCCAGCTCACTCGCCGTCGAGTACACTGAAGCTTTCTTT
TRBJ2-7 NA TRBD1 TRBV6-5 CAIGDSGRGNEQYF TGTGCCATTGGGGACAGCGGCAGGGGGAACGAGCAGTACTTC
TRBJ1-5 NA NA TRBV19 CASRGGGRDQPQHF TGTGCCAGTAGGGGAGGCGGTAGGGATCAGCCCCAGCATTTT
TRBJ2-1 NA NA TRBV11-2 CASSLDRDTGYNEQFF TGTGCCAGCAGCTTAGATCGCGACACAGGATACAATGAGCAGTTCTTC
TRBJ2-1 NA NA TRBV27 CASSFGPYNEQFF TGTGCCAGCAGTTTTGGGCCATACAATGAGCAGTTCTTC
TRBJ2-2 NA NA TRBV3-1/TRBV3-2 CASSQRSNTGELFF TGTGCCAGCAGCCAGCGATCGAACACCGGGGAGCTGTTTTTT
TRBJ1-5 NA NA TRBV20-1 CSATEGGSQHF TGCAGTGCTACCGAGGGGGGGTCCCAGCATTTT
TRBJ2-3 NA NA TRBV5-1 CASSLVSGSPRADTQYF TGCGCCAGCAGCTTGGTCTCTGGATCCCCCCGGGCAGATACGCAGTATTTT